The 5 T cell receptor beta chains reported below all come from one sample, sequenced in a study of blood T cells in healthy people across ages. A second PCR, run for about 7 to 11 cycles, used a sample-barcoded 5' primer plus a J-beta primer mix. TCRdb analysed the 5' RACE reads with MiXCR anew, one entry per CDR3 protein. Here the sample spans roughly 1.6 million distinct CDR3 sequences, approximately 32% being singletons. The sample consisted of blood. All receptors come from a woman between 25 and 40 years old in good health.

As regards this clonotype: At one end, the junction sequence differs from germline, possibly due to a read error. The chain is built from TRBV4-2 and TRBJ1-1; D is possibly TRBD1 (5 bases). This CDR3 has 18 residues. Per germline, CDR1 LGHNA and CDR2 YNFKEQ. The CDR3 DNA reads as TGTGCCAGCAGCCAAGATAGCCTCCAGGGCAGGTTTAAGACTGCAGCTTTCTTT. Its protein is CASSQDSLQGRFKTAAFF.

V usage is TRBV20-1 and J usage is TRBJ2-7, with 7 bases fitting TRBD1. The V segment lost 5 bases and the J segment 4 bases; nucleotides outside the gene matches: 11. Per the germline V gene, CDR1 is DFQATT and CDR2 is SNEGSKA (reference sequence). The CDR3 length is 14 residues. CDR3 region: CSAGRYTGAYEQYF. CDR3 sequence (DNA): TGCAGTGCTGGACGATATACAGGGGCGTACGAGCAGTACTTC.

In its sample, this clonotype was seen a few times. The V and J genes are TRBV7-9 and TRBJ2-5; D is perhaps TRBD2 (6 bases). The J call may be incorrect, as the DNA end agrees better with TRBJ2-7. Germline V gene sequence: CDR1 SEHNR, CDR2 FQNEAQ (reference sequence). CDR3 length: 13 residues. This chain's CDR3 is CASSLGEEYEQYF. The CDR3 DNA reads TGTGCCAGCAGCTTAGGGGAGGAGTACGAGCAGTACTTC.

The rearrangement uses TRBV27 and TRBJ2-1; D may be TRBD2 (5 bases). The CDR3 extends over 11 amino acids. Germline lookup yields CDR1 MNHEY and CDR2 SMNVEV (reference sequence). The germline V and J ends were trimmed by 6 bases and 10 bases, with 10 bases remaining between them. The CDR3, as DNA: TGTGCCAGCAGCGGACTTGGGGAGCAGTTCTTC. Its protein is CASSGLGEQFF.

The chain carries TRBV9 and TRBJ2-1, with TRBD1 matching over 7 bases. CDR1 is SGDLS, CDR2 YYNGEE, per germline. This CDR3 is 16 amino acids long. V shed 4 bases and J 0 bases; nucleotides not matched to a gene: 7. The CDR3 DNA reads TGTGCCAGCAGCCTACTCGGGACAGTCTCCTACAATGAGCAGTTCTTC. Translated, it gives CASSLLGTVSYNEQFF.